This T cell receptor (beta chain) comes out of a study of OX40 agonist ivuxolimab in advanced cancers. At the level of the study: Clinicians treated patients with ivuxolimab, an agonistic anti-OX40 (CD134) antibody. Study-wide findings and caveats: Within 6 weeks, CD4+ and CD8+ blood T cells expanded clonally at 0.1 to 3.0 mg/kg. People who partly responded at 0.1-3.0 mg/kg had some of the least clonal expansion seen. Normalized T-cell clonal expansion was also low in some nonresponders.

TCRdb keeps only in-frame clones here, not all; method: immunoSEQ multiplex PCR. The table shows about 150,000 clones, with 93% occurring only once. Points on this clone: The antigen is undetermined.

CDR3 size: 13 residues. Germline V CDR1 and CDR2: SGHDT, YYEEEE. Trimming took 6 bases from V and 5 from J; bases not matched to a gene: 5. The chain uses TRBV5-6 and TRBJ1-2; 9 bases agree with TRBD1. The TCR comes from an adult with an advanced solid tumor such as melanoma, head and neck, liver or kidney cancer. Source: CD4+ or CD8+ T cells sorted from blood, taken in a trial of the OX40 agonist ivuxolimab. CDR3 sequence reads: CASILQGAYGYTF. As DNA, the CDR3 is TGTGCCAGCATTTTACAGGGGGCTTATGGCTACACCTTC.